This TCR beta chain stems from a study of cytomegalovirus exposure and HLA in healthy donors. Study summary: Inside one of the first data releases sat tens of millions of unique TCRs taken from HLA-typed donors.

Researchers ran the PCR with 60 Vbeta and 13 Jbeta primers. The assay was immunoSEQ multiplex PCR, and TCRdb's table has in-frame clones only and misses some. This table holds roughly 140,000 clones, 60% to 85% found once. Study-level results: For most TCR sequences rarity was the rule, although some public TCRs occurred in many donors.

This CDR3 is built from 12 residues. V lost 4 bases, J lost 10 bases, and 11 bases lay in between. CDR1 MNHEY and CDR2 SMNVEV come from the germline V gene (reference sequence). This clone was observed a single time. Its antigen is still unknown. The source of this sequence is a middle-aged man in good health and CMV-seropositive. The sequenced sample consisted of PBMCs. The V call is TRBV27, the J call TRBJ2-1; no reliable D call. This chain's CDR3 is CASSSYTWEQFF. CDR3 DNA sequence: TGTGCCAGCAGTTCCTATACGTGGGAGCAGTTCTTC.